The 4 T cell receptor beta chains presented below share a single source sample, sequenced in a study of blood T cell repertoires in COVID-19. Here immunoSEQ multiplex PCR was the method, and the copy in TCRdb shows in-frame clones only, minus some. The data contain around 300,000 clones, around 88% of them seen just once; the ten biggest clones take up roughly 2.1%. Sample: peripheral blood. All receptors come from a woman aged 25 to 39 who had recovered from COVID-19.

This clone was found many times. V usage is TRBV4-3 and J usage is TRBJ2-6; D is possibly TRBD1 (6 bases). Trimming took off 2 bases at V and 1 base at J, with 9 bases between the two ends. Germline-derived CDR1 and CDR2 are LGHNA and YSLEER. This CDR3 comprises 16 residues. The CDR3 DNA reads TGCGCCAGCAGCCAATTAACAGGGTCTGGGGCCAACGTCCTGACTTTC. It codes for CASSQLTGSGANVLTF.

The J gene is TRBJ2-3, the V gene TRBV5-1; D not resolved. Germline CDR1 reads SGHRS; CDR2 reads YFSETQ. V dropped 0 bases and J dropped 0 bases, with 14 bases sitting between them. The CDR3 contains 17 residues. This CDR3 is CASSLGARPYSTDTQYF. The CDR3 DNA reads TGCGCCAGCAGCTTGGGGGCAAGGCCCTATAGCACAGATACGCAGTATTTT.

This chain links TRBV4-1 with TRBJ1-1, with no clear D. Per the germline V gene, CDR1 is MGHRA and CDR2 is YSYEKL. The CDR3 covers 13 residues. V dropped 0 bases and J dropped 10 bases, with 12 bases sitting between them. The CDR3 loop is CASSQDQGRGAFF. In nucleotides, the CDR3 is TGCGCCAGCAGCCAAGATCAAGGCAGAGGAGCTTTCTTT.

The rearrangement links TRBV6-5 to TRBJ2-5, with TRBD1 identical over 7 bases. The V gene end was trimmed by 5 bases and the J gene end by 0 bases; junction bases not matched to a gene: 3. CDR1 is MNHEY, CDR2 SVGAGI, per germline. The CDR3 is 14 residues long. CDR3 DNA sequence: TGTGCCAGCAGTCTACAGGGGTACCAAGAGACCCAGTACTTC. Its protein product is CASSLQGYQETQYF.